The present TCR beta chain was sequenced within a study of T cell responses to AZD1222 COVID-19 vaccine. Repertoires were generated with immunoSEQ multiplex PCR, while TCRdb's copy carries only in-frame clones and drops some. Of approximately 190,000 clones listed, around 92% are singletons. V was trimmed by 7 bases and J by 7 bases, leaving 15 bases between them. In germline, CDR1 is KGHDR, CDR2 SFDVKD. The CDR3 extends over 13 amino acids. As to this clone: What it binds is not known.

Overall study results and limits: Increases in Spike-specific TCR breadth and depth were seen after two AZD1222 doses.

This clonotype was obtained from an adult in good health. The chain combines TRBV24-1 with TRBJ1-1, with D possibly TRBD1 on 5 matching bases. The sequenced sample was peripheral blood, obtained on day 0 of AZD1222 vaccination. The CDR3 is CATRGGGALEAFF. The DNA of the CDR3 is TGTGCCACCAGGGGGGGAGGAGCCCTTGAAGCTTTCTTT.